Given below is one T cell receptor (beta chain) in context. The data belong to a study of cytomegalovirus exposure and HLA in healthy donors. Per the germline V gene, CDR1 is SEHNR and CDR2 is FQNEAQ (reference sequence). This CDR3 region has 14 residues. The V segment lost 4 bases and the J segment 4 bases; nucleotides outside the gene matches: 5. Primers included in the PCR were 60 Vbeta and 13 Jbeta primers. Generated by immunoSEQ multiplex PCR, the TCRdb table keeps only in-frame clones and is missing some. The data show around 100,000 clones, approximately 71% seen once. Sequencing was done on a sample of PBMCs. The origin of this receptor is a woman younger than 35 in good health and CMV-seropositive. The rearrangement links TRBV7-9 to TRBJ1-1; 8 nucleotides line up with TRBD1. The CDR3 DNA reads TGTGCCAGCAGCTCACAGGGGGGGGCCACTGAAGCTTTCTTT. It yields the protein CASSSQGGATEAFF.